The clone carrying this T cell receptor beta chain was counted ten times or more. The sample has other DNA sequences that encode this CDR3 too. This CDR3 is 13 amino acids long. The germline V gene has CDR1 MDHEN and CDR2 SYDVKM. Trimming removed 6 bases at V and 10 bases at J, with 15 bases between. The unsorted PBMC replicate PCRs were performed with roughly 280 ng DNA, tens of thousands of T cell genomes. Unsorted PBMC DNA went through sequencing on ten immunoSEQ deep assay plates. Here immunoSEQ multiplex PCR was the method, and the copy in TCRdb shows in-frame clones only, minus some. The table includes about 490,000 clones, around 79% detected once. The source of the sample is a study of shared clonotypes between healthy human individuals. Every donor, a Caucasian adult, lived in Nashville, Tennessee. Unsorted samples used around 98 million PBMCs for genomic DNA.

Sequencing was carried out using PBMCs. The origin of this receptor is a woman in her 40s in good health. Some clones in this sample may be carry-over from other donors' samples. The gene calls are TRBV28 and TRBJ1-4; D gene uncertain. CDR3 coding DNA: TGTGCCAGCAGACAATACAGCGGAATAAAACTGTTTTTT. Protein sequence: CASRQYSGIKLFF.